This TCR beta chain is drawn from a study of T cell repertoires in ileal Crohn's disease. Repertoires were generated with immunoSEQ multiplex PCR, while TCRdb's copy carries only in-frame clones and drops some. The sample includes around 8,900 clones, over 65% of them seen just once. The CDR3 contains 15 residues. CDR1 is SGHRS, CDR2 YFSETQ, per germline. V was pared by 0 bases and J by 1 base, with 7 bases between. Time point meaning: neoterminal ileum biopsy at postoperative endoscopy, about 6 months after surgery. This clonotype was sampled from an adult with Crohn's disease. The sample was ileal tissue. The chain joins TRBV5-1 to TRBJ2-2; D is unresolved. The CDR3 reads CASSLAERNTGELFF. As DNA, the CDR3 is TGCGCCAGCAGCTTGGCCGAGCGGAACACCGGGGAGCTGTTTTTT.